This T cell receptor (beta chain) was retrieved from a study of blood T cell repertoires in COVID-19. Across the study: COVID-19 samples from acute and convalescent phases originated in the United States, Italy and Spain.

TCRdb keeps only in-frame clones here, not all; method: immunoSEQ multiplex PCR. The profile shows under 200,000 clones, roughly 80% of them singletons. Germline CDR1 SGHDT, CDR2 YYEEEE. V was trimmed by 1 base and J by 6 bases, leaving 8 bases between them. This CDR3 has 12 amino acids. Those who participated ranged in age from roughly 18 to 90 years and resided in some 24 US areas. Donors were grouped by their self-reported clinical history. Material for sequencing was PBMCs or T cells enriched from blood (not recorded which). The receptor comes from a woman aged 60-75 years with acute COVID-19. The chain recombines TRBV5-6 with TRBJ2-7; D is undetermined. In nucleotides, the CDR3 is TGTGCCAGCAGCTTGTATCTACGCGAGCAGTACTTC. Its protein product is CASSLYLREQYF.